The 18 T cell receptor beta chains given below trace back to one sample, sequenced in a study of T cell repertoires in cytomegalovirus infection. One entry per CDR3 protein results from TCRdb running MiXCR on the reads. The sample lists roughly 45,000 distinct CDR3 sequences, approximately 22% occurring once. These receptors are not linked to any known antigen. Sequenced: PBMCs, sequenced either directly or after in vitro stimulation (not recorded which). The receptors come from a human donor in good health (CMV status not recorded). Some clones in this sample may be carry-over from other donors' samples.

This clonotype was picked up many times. CDR3 bases: TGCAGTGCTGCCGAGCTTGGCACCGGGGAGCTGTTTTTT. Its translation is CSAAELGTGELFF. The chain links TRBV20-1 to TRBJ2-2; D remains ambiguous. This CDR3 has 13 residues. Germline-derived CDR1 and CDR2 are DFQATT and SNEGSKA (reference sequence). V dropped 5 bases and J dropped 4 bases, with 11 bases sitting between them.

This clonotype was counted a few times. The chain has TRBV12-3 or TRBV12-4 and TRBJ2-1; D gene uncertain. Trimming removed 5 bases at V and 4 bases at J, with 15 bases between. CDR3 length: 15 residues. In nucleotides, the CDR3 is TGTGCCAGCAGTATGACGTGGGTACAGTACAATGAGCAGTTCTTC. As protein: CASSMTWVQYNEQFF.

This clonotype turned up a few times. V gene TRBV7-9 combines with J gene TRBJ2-7; no clear D gene. CDR1 SEHNR and CDR2 FQNEAQ come from the germline V gene (reference sequence). V was pared by 4 bases and J by 7 bases, with 8 bases between. The CDR3 is 11 amino acids. The CDR3 region has the DNA TGTGCCAGCAGCTCTGCAAATGAGCAGTACTTC. The encoded protein is CASSSANEQYF.

This clonotype has more than one count but fewer than ten. The chain has TRBV6-1 and TRBJ2-7; D unclear. CDR3 length: 13 amino acids. The germline CDR1 and CDR2 sequences are MNHNS and SASEGT. V was trimmed by 0 bases and J by 3 bases, leaving 6 bases between them. The CDR3 is CASSEAPSYEQYF. In DNA, the CDR3 is TGTGCCAGCAGTGAAGCTCCCAGCTACGAGCAGTACTTC.

This clonotype was detected only a few times. The chain couples TRBV5-4 to TRBJ2-5, with D possibly matching TRBD2 (6 bases). Germline assignment: CDR1 SGHNT and CDR2 YYREEE (reference sequence). Trimming removed 2 bases from V and 2 bases from J, with 10 bases in between. This CDR3 has 14 amino acids. The CDR3 DNA is TGTGCCAGCAGCTTAACGCGGGATCAAGAGACCCAGTACTTC. It translates to CASSLTRDQETQYF. The full variable domain, rest sourced from reference TRBV5-4 and TRBJ2-5, is ETGVTQSPTHLIKTRGQQVTLRCSSQSGHNTVSWYQQALGQGPQFIFQYYREEENGRGNFPPRFSGLQFPNYSSELNVNALELDDSALYLCASSLTRDQETQYFGPGTRLLVL.

This clonotype has only a few counts. The V and J genes are TRBV20-1 and TRBJ2-1; D assignment may be TRBD1 or TRBD2 (5 bases each). From germline, CDR1 is DFQATT and CDR2 SNEGSKA (reference sequence). The CDR3 is 17 amino acids. V dropped 0 bases and J dropped 4 bases, with 19 bases sitting between them. The CDR3 loop is CSAREGSLSSGYNEQFF. CDR3 coding DNA: TGCAGTGCTAGAGAGGGGAGTCTGTCCTCAGGGTACAATGAGCAGTTCTTC.

The V call is TRBV6-5, the J call TRBJ2-7; D is ambiguous. Between the trimmed V and J ends, which lost 4 bases and 6 bases, there was a span of 16 bases. Germline CDR1 MNHEY, CDR2 SVGAGI. CDR3 length: 14 residues. CDR3 bases: TGTGCCAGCAGTTTAGCAGTTGGATCTAGCGAGCAGTACTTC. It encodes CASSLAVGSSEQYF.

This clonotype appeared once. The rearrangement joins TRBV7-6 to TRBJ1-1; the D gene is possibly TRBD1 (6 bases). The CDR3 spans 14 residues. V was clipped by 6 bases and J by 13 bases, with 24 bases between them. CDR1 and CDR2 (germline): SGHVS, FNYEAQ. CDR3 residues: CASSRGHLNTEDFF. The CDR3 region has the DNA TGTGCCAGCAGTCGGGGACATTTGAACACTGAGGATTTCTTT. Full variable domain (outside the CDR3, taken from reference TRBV7-6 and TRBJ1-1): GAGVSQSPRYKVTKRGQDVALRCDPISGHVSLYWYRQALGQGPEFLTYFNYEAQQDKSGLPNDRFSAERPEGSISTLTIQRTEQRDSAMYRCASSRGHLNTEDFFGQGTRLTVV.

The chain combines TRBV15 with TRBJ2-7; D not resolved. Germline V CDR1 and CDR2: LNHNV, YYDKDF (reference sequence). With 3 bases removed from V and 3 bases from J, the gap between germline ends came to 9 bases. This CDR3 has 13 amino acids. CDR3 nucleotides: TGTGCCACCAGCAGCGCCTCTATCTACGAGCAGTACTTC. Translation: CATSSASIYEQYF.

The V gene is TRBV7-2, the J gene TRBJ2-3; a possible D gene is TRBD2 (6 bases). CDR1 and CDR2 from the germline V gene are SGHTA and FQGNSA. Between the trimmed V and J ends, which lost 3 bases and 0 bases, there was a span of 10 bases. The CDR3 sequence is 15 residues long. The DNA for the CDR3 is TGTGCCAGCAGCTTGCTAGCGTCAAGCACAGATACGCAGTATTTT. It codes for CASSLLASSTDTQYF.

This clonotype was counted a single time. V and J are TRBV11-2 and TRBJ2-7; the D gene is possibly TRBD2 (5 bases). Germline lookup yields CDR1 SGHAT and CDR2 FQNNGV. The V end lost 0 bases, the J end lost 7 bases, and 22 bases lay between the germline ends. The CDR3 runs to 17 residues. CDR3 sequence (DNA): TGTGCCAGCAGCTTAGATCGGATGGACGGGATCCTGAGGGAGCAGTACTTC. It translates to CASSLDRMDGILREQYF.

The chain employs TRBV27 and TRBJ2-1, with D perhaps TRBD1 or TRBD2 (6 bases each). This CDR3 has 15 residues. With 7 bases removed from V and 0 bases from J, the gap between germline ends came to 13 bases. Germline lookup yields CDR1 MNHEY and CDR2 SMNVEV (reference sequence). As DNA, the CDR3 is TGTGCCAGCATTCTGGGGGGCAGCTCCTACAATGAGCAGTTCTTC. Its translation: CASILGGSSYNEQFF.

The CDR3 DNA reads TGCGCCAGCAGTGTCCGGGGGCTTAACTATGGCTACACCTTC. It encodes CASSVRGLNYGYTF. The chain is built from TRBV10-2 and TRBJ1-2; D perhaps matches TRBD1 (6 bases). CDR3 length: 14 residues. V was pared by 4 bases and J by 1 base, with 10 bases between. Looked up from germline, CDR1 is WSHSY and CDR2 is SAAADI.

At least ten counts were recorded for this clonotype. J is TRBJ2-5 and V is TRBV7-2; tentative D call: TRBD2 (7 bases). The CDR3 consists of 15 residues. Germline CDR1 is SGHTA and CDR2 is FQGNSA. Trimming cost V 7 bases and J 3 bases, with 18 bases left between them. The CDR3 bases are TGTGCCAGCATCCCTAGGGGGGGGGCCAAAGAGACCCAGTACTTC. The encoded protein is CASIPRGGAKETQYF.

The chain joins TRBV6-1 to TRBJ1-2, with D unclear. The CDR3 is 11 amino acids. V lost 11 bases, J lost 5 bases, and 12 bases lay in between. Per germline, CDR1 MNHNS and CDR2 SASEGT. The CDR3 here is CAGTFGYGYTF. CDR3 DNA: TGTGCCGGAACCTTCGGGTATGGCTACACCTTC.

This clonotype occurred many times. The chain employs TRBV7-2 and TRBJ1-1; D unresolved. The CDR3 length is 14 residues. V lost 1 base and J lost 5, with 11 bases in between. Germline-derived CDR1 and CDR2 are SGHTA and FQGNSA. As DNA, the CDR3 is TGTGCCAGCAGCTTAGGGACCCGGAGGACTGAAGCTTTCTTT. This translates into CASSLGTRRTEAFF.

This clonotype was counted a few times. V gene TRBV4-2 combines with J gene TRBJ2-1, with a possible D match to TRBD2 (7 bases). V lost 4 bases, J lost 7 bases, and 20 bases lay in between. This CDR3 is built from 16 residues. Germline V gene data show CDR1 as LGHNA and CDR2 as YNFKEQ. CDR3 residues: CASSPSQGLTLNEQFF. The CDR3 region has the DNA TGTGCCAGCAGCCCATCACAGGGACTAACCCTGAATGAGCAGTTCTTC.

This clonotype has just a few counts. V and J are TRBV5-1 and TRBJ1-1; 7 bases line up with TRBD1. Germline-derived CDR1 and CDR2 are SGHRS and YFSETQ. This CDR3 contains 14 residues. The V and J ends lost 0 bases and 5 bases, in that order; junction bases with no gene match: 4. CDR3 nucleotide sequence: TGCGCCAGCAGCTTGGGACAGGGCTTGACTGAAGCTTTCTTT. It translates to CASSLGQGLTEAFF.